Following are 26 T cell receptor beta chains from one sample sequenced in a study of blood T cell repertoires in COVID-19. Assay used: immunoSEQ multiplex PCR; TCRdb lists only in-frame clones, some missing. This sample has around 230,000 clones, with 81% found just once. The sequenced sample consisted of peripheral blood. The receptors were sampled from a woman over 75 with acute or convalescent COVID-19.

The gene calls are TRBV10-2 and TRBJ2-3; a weak D match, TRBD1 (6 bases). Germline CDR1 reads WSHSY; CDR2 reads SAAADI. CDR3 length: 13 residues. Trimming shortened V by 6 bases and J by 4 bases, and 11 bases separated the two germline ends. The CDR3 spells CASSLTGPDTQYF. DNA of the CDR3: TGCGCCAGCAGCCTAACAGGGCCAGATACGCAGTATTTT.

The chain has TRBV7-9 and TRBJ1-4; the D gene is possibly TRBD1 (6 bases). Trimming took 5 bases from V and 7 from J, leaving 17 bases between them. The CDR3 runs to 15 residues. The germline gives CDR1 SEHNR, CDR2 FQNEAQ (reference sequence). The CDR3 loop reads CASSPAGGKFEKLFF. The CDR3 DNA is TGTGCCAGCAGCCCCGCGGGGGGCAAGTTTGAAAAACTGTTTTTT.

This clone appeared a few times. V gene TRBV21-1 combines with J gene TRBJ1-3; the D call TRBD1 from the table was never checked on the DNA. TRBV21-1 is a pseudogene segment. The length of the CDR3 is 14 residues. Written as DNA, the CDR3 is TGTGCCAGCAGCGGAGACAGGGGACCCTTCACCATATATTTT. Translated, it gives CASSGDRGPFTIYF.

This chain links TRBV2 with TRBJ2-5; possible D gene TRBD1, 5 bases. The CDR3 is 14 amino acids. Trimming took off 4 bases at V and 0 bases at J, with 9 bases between the two ends. CDR1 and CDR2 (germline): SNHLY, FYNNEI. In DNA, the CDR3 is TGTGCCAGCAGTGGAAGACAGAACCAAGAGACCCAGTACTTC. Translated, it gives CASSGRQNQETQYF.

This clone has only one observation. V usage is TRBV30 and J usage is TRBJ2-7, with 11 positions matching TRBD1. J was trimmed by 7 bases and V by 2 bases; bases with no gene match: 4. Germline values: CDR1 GTSNPN, CDR2 SVGIG (reference sequence). CDR3 length: 13 amino acids. The CDR3 region is CAWSRDRGWEQYF. For the CDR3, the DNA is TGTGCCTGGAGTCGGGACAGGGGGTGGGAGCAGTACTTC.

The chain uses TRBV2 and TRBJ1-2; 9 bases map to TRBD1. Trimming removed 5 bases from V and 2 bases from J; junction bases left unmatched: 3. Germline CDR1 reads SNHLY; CDR2 reads FYNNEI. This CDR3 is built from 14 residues. The CDR3 here is CASSMTGGNYGYTF. The CDR3 region has the DNA TGTGCCAGCAGTATGACAGGGGGAAACTATGGCTACACCTTC.

This sequence joins TRBV5-1 and TRBJ2-7; weak D call: TRBD2 (7 bases). CDR1 is SGHRS, CDR2 YFSETQ, per germline. CDR3 length equals 14 residues. V gave up 5 bases and J gave up 7 bases, with 19 bases separating them. The CDR3 loop reads CASRRSGGPEEQYF. Here the CDR3 DNA reads TGCGCCAGCAGGAGGTCCGGGGGGCCGGAGGAGCAGTACTTC.

The J gene is TRBJ2-7, the V gene TRBV3-1 (or the pseudogene TRBV3-2); 8 bases fit TRBD2. Unmatched junction bases numbered 7, after V lost 7 bases and J lost 2 bases. CDR3 size: 14 residues. CDR1 is LGHDT, CDR2 YNNKEL, per germline (reference sequence). CDR3 amino acids: CASTRTSGAYEQYF. CDR3 DNA sequence: TGTGCCAGCACCCGCACTAGCGGTGCCTACGAGCAGTACTTC.

The V call is TRBV11-1, the J call TRBJ1-6; the D is unclear. Between the trimmed V and J ends, which lost 1 base and 12 bases, there was a span of 10 bases. This CDR3 has 13 amino acids. Germline V gene lookup returns CDR1 SGHAT and CDR2 FQDESV (reference sequence). The CDR3 spells CASSLGEAEPLHF. The DNA for the CDR3 is TGTGCCAGCAGCTTAGGGGAGGCAGAACCCCTCCACTTT.

This chain links TRBV9 with TRBJ1-1, with TRBD1 matching 8 bases. CDR3 length: 14 residues. Germline V gene data show CDR1 as SGDLS and CDR2 as YYNGEE. J gave up 3 bases and V 3 bases, and 4 bases lay outside the gene matches. CDR3 loop: CASSGGQGYTEAFF. The CDR3 DNA sequence: TGTGCCAGCAGCGGAGGACAGGGATACACTGAAGCTTTCTTT. Full variable domain (remainder filled in from reference TRBV9 and TRBJ1-1): DSGVTQTPKHLITATGQRVTLRCSPRSGDLSVYWYQQSLDQGLQFLIQYYNGEERAKGNILERFSAQQFPDLHSELNLSSLELGDSALYFCASSGGQGYTEAFFGQGTRLTVV.

As to this clone: The same CDR3 can be traced to other DNA sequences in this sample. The chain is built from TRBV7-9 and TRBJ1-1; D is unresolved. V lost 2 bases and J 1 base, leaving 5 bases between the germline ends. The germline V gene encodes CDR1 SEHNR and CDR2 FQNEAQ (reference sequence). The CDR3 is made up of 13 amino acids. The CDR3 region has the DNA TGTGCCAGCAGCTTATCGGGGAACACTGAAGCTTTCTTT. Its protein is CASSLSGNTEAFF.

DNA for the CDR3: TGTGCCACCCCAGGCAGTAGAGATTCACCCCTCCACTTT. This codes for CATPGSRDSPLHF. The gene calls are TRBV2 and TRBJ1-6; the D is unclear. Germline-derived CDR1 and CDR2 are SNHLY and FYNNEI. This CDR3 spans 13 amino acids. The germline V and J ends were trimmed by 10 bases and 8 bases, with 15 bases remaining between them.

The chain joins TRBV20-1 to TRBJ1-6; 9 positions agree with TRBD1. This CDR3 is 16 amino acids long. After removal of 3 bases from V and 8 bases from J, the junction contained 11 bases not matched to a gene. The germline V gene encodes CDR1 DFQATT and CDR2 SNEGSKA (reference sequence). The CDR3 coding sequence is TGCAGTGCTAGTGAAACACCGGGACAGGGAGATTCACCCCTCCACTTT. This codes for CSASETPGQGDSPLHF.

The chain recombines TRBV6-5 with TRBJ2-7; D possibly corresponds to TRBD2 (6 bases). Germline V gives CDR1 MNHEY, CDR2 SVGAGI. V shed 7 bases and J shed 3 bases, with 19 bases lying between them. The CDR3 is 15 residues long. CDR3 in DNA: TGTGCCAGCATTTTTTCATGGGACTCTAACTACGAGCAGTACTTC. This sequence encodes CASIFSWDSNYEQYF.

The sample holds one count of this clone. The chain links TRBV9 to TRBJ2-3; 8 bases are shared with TRBD2. The CDR3 has 15 amino acids. V lost 0 bases and J lost 4; bases outside the gene matches: 4. Germline V lookup: CDR1 SGDLS, CDR2 YYNGEE. The CDR3 bases are TGTGCCAGCAGCGTAGGGACTAGCAGACCAGATACGCAGTATTTT. Amino acids: CASSVGTSRPDTQYF.

The chain is built from TRBV7-2 and TRBJ2-2; 11 bases line up with TRBD2. CDR1 SGHTA and CDR2 FQGNSA come from the germline V gene. J lost 5 bases, V lost 4 bases, and 9 bases had no gene match. CDR3 length: 17 amino acids. This chain's CDR3 is CASSSVLLAGETGELFF. In DNA, the CDR3 is TGTGCCAGCAGCTCTGTACTACTAGCGGGAGAGACCGGGGAGCTGTTTTTT.

The chain recombines TRBV5-6 with TRBJ1-2; D unresolved. The CDR3 loop spans 13 amino acids. The V and J ends lost 2 bases and 4 bases respectively, with 9 bases between them. The germline V gene has CDR1 SGHDT and CDR2 YYEEEE. The CDR3 nucleotides are TGTGCCAGCAGCTTATCGGGTCCCTATGGCTACACCTTC. It codes for CASSLSGPYGYTF.

This sequence joins TRBV27 and TRBJ2-7; 8 bases are shared with TRBD1. CDR3 size: 17 residues. CDR1 and CDR2 from the germline V gene are MNHEY and SMNVEV (reference sequence). Trimming took 2 bases from V and 3 from J; bases not matched to a gene: 12. DNA of the CDR3: TGTGCCAGCAGTTTACAAGCCCACGGGACAGGAGTCTACGAGCAGTACTTC. Translated: CASSLQAHGTGVYEQYF.

The chain links TRBV4-1 to TRBJ2-2; no clear D gene. Germline V lookup: CDR1 MGHRA, CDR2 YSYEKL. V lost 0 bases and J 6 bases, leaving 11 bases between the germline ends. This CDR3 is 15 amino acids long. CDR3 DNA sequence: TGCGCCAGCAGCCAAGAAATCACCTACCCCGGGGAGCTGTTTTTT. This sequence encodes CASSQEITYPGELFF.

The count of this clone is one. The chain employs TRBV7-8 and TRBJ1-4; D perhaps matches TRBD1 (6 bases). V shed 0 bases and J shed 8 bases, with 16 bases lying between them. Germline loops: CDR1 SGHVS, CDR2 FQNEAQ. The CDR3 has 16 amino acids. CDR3 sequence: CASSLATRGRGEKLFF. The CDR3, as DNA: TGTGCCAGCAGCTTAGCTACTAGGGGGAGAGGAGAAAAACTGTTTTTT.

The chain links TRBV5-1 to TRBJ1-1; no firm D call. This CDR3 comprises 14 residues. Deletions cut 1 base from V and 2 bases from J, with 9 bases between. Per the germline V gene, CDR1 is SGHRS and CDR2 is YFSETQ. The CDR3 DNA reads as TGCGCCAGCAGCTTGCGTACAGCTAACACTGAAGCTTTCTTT. It is translated as CASSLRTANTEAFF.

The J gene is TRBJ2-4, the V gene TRBV5-1; 8 positions agree with TRBD1. After removal of 3 bases from V and 6 bases from J, the junction contained 8 bases not matched to a gene. The CDR3 has 15 amino acids. Germline V CDR1 and CDR2: SGHRS, YFSETQ. Here the CDR3 DNA reads TGCGCCAGCAGCTCGAGACAGGGGTTGGGAAACATTCAGTACTTC. Protein sequence: CASSSRQGLGNIQYF.

The V call is TRBV10-3, the J call TRBJ1-3; 11 nucleotides agree with TRBD1. CDR3 length equals 14 residues. CDR1 ENHRY and CDR2 SYGVKD come from the germline V gene. The V gene end was trimmed by 6 bases and the J gene end by 2 bases; junction bases not matched to a gene: 0. CDR3 coding DNA: TGTGCCATCAGGGACAGGGGGCCTGGAAACACCATATATTTT. This codes for CAIRDRGPGNTIYF.

The chain links TRBV5-1 to TRBJ2-3, with 7 nucleotides matching TRBD1. V lost 0 bases and J lost 4; bases outside the gene matches: 8. Germline CDR1 is SGHRS and CDR2 is YFSETQ. This CDR3 has 16 amino acids. CDR3 nucleotides: TGCGCCAGCAGCTTGGAGGTGGCAGGGGGTCCAGATACGCAGTATTTT. Residues: CASSLEVAGGPDTQYF.

This rearrangement joins TRBV6-5 to TRBJ2-4, with D possibly being TRBD2 (6 bases). Germline CDR1 MNHEY, CDR2 SVGAGI. The CDR3 loop spans 13 amino acids. V was cut by 6 bases and J by 8 bases, with 14 bases left in between. CDR3 in amino acids: CASRARGSDIQYF. DNA for the CDR3: TGTGCCAGCAGGGCTCGGGGGAGTGACATTCAGTACTTC.

V and J are TRBV28 and TRBJ1-5, with 11 bases fitting TRBD1. V shed 6 bases, J shed 5 bases, and the junction held 6 bases outside the gene matches. CDR1 and CDR2 (germline): MDHEN, SYDVKM. The CDR3 extends over 15 amino acids. CDR3 protein: CASRHLGQGDQPQHF. The CDR3 bases are TGTGCCAGCAGGCACCTGGGACAGGGGGATCAGCCCCAGCATTTT. Full variable domain (remainder filled in from reference TRBV28 and TRBJ1-5): DVKVTQSSRYLVKRTGEKVFLECVQDMDHENMFWYRQDPGLGLRLIYFSYDVKMKEKGDIPEGYSVSREKKERFSLILESASTNQTSMYLCASRHLGQGDQPQHFGDGTRLSIL.